What follows describes a single T cell receptor beta chain. Its antigen is undetermined. These data originate in a study of memory B cells and T cells in multiple sclerosis. Separate sequencing covered autoproliferating (CFSE-dim) and non-proliferating (CFSE-high) T cells from stimulus-free culture. Cultures began with roughly 49 million CFSE-labeled PBMCs, unstimulated for roughly seven days, with replicate wells pooled. V was trimmed by 5 bases and J by 4 bases, leaving 16 bases between them. Germline CDR1 and CDR2: SGHKS and YYEKEE (reference sequence). The CDR3 contains 15 residues. TCRdb's table, derived via immunoSEQ multiplex PCR, lists solely in-frame clones and lacks some. The table has about 45,000 clones, roughly 80% seen once; the top ten hold 0.9% to 1.3%.

Sequencing was performed on PBMCs from blood kept in culture. The TCR comes from a human donor with multiple sclerosis. The chain employs TRBV5-5 and TRBJ1-5, with D hard to call. The CDR3 DNA is TGTGCCAGCAGGCCGGACCTTCTTGGGAATCAGCCCCAGCATTTT. Translated, it gives CASRPDLLGNQPQHF.